The present entry profiles one T cell receptor beta chain with its context. Its antigen is currently not known. Per-nucleotide qualities are absent, and no much larger clonotype sits a single base away. Genomic DNA was used as template for profiling of TCR beta VDJ combinations and CDR3 sequences. An Illumina HiSeq 2000 was the platform used for TCR repertoire sequencing. The study's processing was this. Repertoires were assessed using TRBV/TRBJ rearrangement plots, CDR3 size and DJ length profiles, and Simpson's diversity index. The most abundant DNA sequence in the deep sequencing data was taken as the immunodominant clone. CDR3 amino acid sequences were checked for sharing between subjects and were compared against published repertoires and the VDJdb database. The raw public reads went through TCRdb reprocessing: fastp at Q25, MiXCR clone calling, in-frame beta chains kept. Rows are unified per CDR3 protein, each entry keeping the most common DNA and genes. For this entry, the V and J calls and clone size follow TCRdb and not the study's own pipeline. Present in this sample are just over 400,000 distinct CDR3 sequences, just under 70% of which were seen just once. Of the sample, 3% to 4.5% falls within the top ten clones.

In the study, sorted CD4+ and CD8+ blood T cells from patients with severe aplastic anemia and from healthy subjects underwent deep sequencing of TCR repertoires. Ficoll-Paque density gradient centrifugation was used to isolate peripheral blood mononuclear cells. CD4+ and CD8+ T cells were sorted by FACS or magnetic beads before DNA extraction. This specimen comes from a study of CD8+CD57+ T cells in acquired aplastic anemia (dated by TCRdb to 2016 to 2018). As for the study more broadly: On average, sorted CD4+ and CD8+ cells yielded around 3.5 ug of extracted DNA, with a range of 0.2 to 27.4 ug. For healthy donor samples, the average read count was roughly 9.9 million for CD4+ cells and 11 million to 14 million for CD8+ cells.

V is clipped by 6 bases and J by 11 bases, and the sequence between their germline boundaries is 20 bases long. From the cysteine up to the phenylalanine, the CDR3 has a length of 12 residues. Only the CDR3 part of the read is kept: 36 bases, read in frame from the first base. The germline V gene (reference sequence) provides CDR1 DFQATT and CDR2 SNEGSKA. What the research found in general, with its limitations: Between patients and healthy controls, no significant difference in CD8+ Simpson's diversity was found (P=0.060). Roughly 30 CD8+ CDR3 sequences were found to be shared between patients and controls, but these sequences appeared to be highly expressed in patients and within the immunodominant clones of the patients.

Sequenced material: sorted CD4+, CD8+, or CD8+CD57+ T cells (not recorded which) from PBMCs. Recombination joined TRBV20-1 with TRBJ2-7; the D gene cannot be named for sure. This TCR came from a human donor in good health, serving as a control. For the CDR3, the sequence is CSAPSSLGPKYF. Read as DNA, the sequence is TGCAGTGCCCCTAGTTCTCTCGGGCCAAAGTACTTC.